A single sample is the source of the 20 T cell receptor beta chains below, sequenced in a study of CD8 T cells in Susac syndrome. cDNA came from about 0.5 to 1 ug RNA primed by random hexamers. TCRdb analysed the immunoSEQ multiplex PCR reads with MiXCR anew, one entry per CDR3 protein. The profile shows under 350,000 distinct CDR3 sequences, about 90% of them singletons. Sequences were obtained from CD4+ T cells from PBMCs. The source of these receptors is a human donor with multiple sclerosis.

The V call is TRBV7-9, the J call TRBJ2-7; tentative D call: TRBD1 (6 bases). Germline V gives CDR1 SEHNR, CDR2 FQNEAQ (reference sequence). Trimming took 3 bases from V and 4 from J, leaving 10 bases between them. This CDR3 is 13 amino acids long. The CDR3 nucleotides are TGTGCCAGCAGCTTGGGGGACATTTACGAGCAGTACTTC. This encodes CASSLGDIYEQYF.

The V and J genes are TRBV18 and TRBJ1-4; D is perhaps TRBD1 (5 bases). Per the germline V gene, CDR1 is KGHSH and CDR2 is LQKENI. Trimming left V 4 bases short and J 10 bases short, with 22 bases between. CDR3 length: 16 residues. The DNA of the CDR3 is TGTGCCAGCTCACTCTACTCCGACCCGGGGCGGAGAAAACTGTTTTTT. Amino acids: CASSLYSDPGRRKLFF.

This clonotype has just one count. One end of the junction does not line up with germline, which may come from a read error. The V and J genes are TRBV3-1 and TRBJ1-2, with D perhaps matching TRBD1 (6 bases). This CDR3 has 14 residues. CDR1 and CDR2 from the germline V gene are LGHDT and YNNKEL (reference sequence). The CDR3 DNA is TGTGCCAACAGCCTGGAGACGACAGGCTATGGCTACACCTTC. This translates into CANSLETTGYGYTF.

The rearrangement joins TRBV7-2 to TRBJ2-4, with 11 nucleotides matching TRBD2. The CDR3 runs 15 residues. J was trimmed by 7 bases and V by 4 bases; bases with no gene match: 6. Looked up from germline, CDR1 is SGHTA and CDR2 is FQGNSA. The CDR3 nucleotides read TGTGCCAGCAGCTCCCCCGCTAGCGGGGGGAACATTCAGTACTTC. Residues: CASSSPASGGNIQYF.

This clonotype was seen just once. The chain links TRBV11-3 to TRBJ2-2; D is undetermined. The ends were cut back, 5 bases at V and 2 bases at J, with 18 bases in the middle. The CDR3 is 17 amino acids. CDR1 is SGHNT, CDR2 YENEEA, per germline. CDR3 bases: TGTGCCAGCAGCCGAAATGCTGATCATGAAAACACCGGGGAGCTGTTTTTT. This sequence encodes CASSRNADHENTGELFF.

This chain uses TRBV5-1 with TRBJ2-7, with D perhaps TRBD1 (7 bases). The CDR3 covers 12 residues. V was pared by 4 bases and J by 6 bases, with 11 bases between. Germline-derived CDR1 and CDR2 are SGHRS and YFSETQ. Here the CDR3 reads CASSNQGGEQYF. For the CDR3, the DNA is TGCGCCAGCAGCAACCAGGGGGGCGAGCAGTACTTC.

The chain recombines TRBV6-6 with TRBJ2-7; D possibly uses TRBD1 or TRBD2 (6 bases each). Germline CDR1 and CDR2: MNHNY and SVGAGI (reference sequence). The V end was cut by 6 bases, the J end by 6 bases, with 15 bases between. The CDR3 length is 13 residues. The chain's CDR3 is CASSLRGGSEQYF. The CDR3 region has the DNA TGTGCCAGCAGCCTCCGAGGGGGGAGCGAGCAGTACTTC.

The chain couples TRBV12-3 or TRBV12-4 to TRBJ2-7, with D maybe TRBD2 (5 bases). V was shortened by 2 bases and J by 6 bases, with 14 bases between the two germline ends. The CDR3 consists of 14 residues. CDR3 residues: CASSLRETTAEQYF. CDR3 bases: TGTGCCAGCAGTTTAAGGGAGACTACCGCCGAGCAGTACTTC.

V gene TRBV5-1 combines with J gene TRBJ2-5; D possibly corresponds to TRBD1 (6 bases). Per germline, CDR1 SGHRS and CDR2 YFSETQ. Trimming took off 7 bases at V and 3 bases at J, with 13 bases between the two ends. The CDR3 loop spans 13 amino acids. The CDR3, as DNA: TGCGCCAGCCGGTTGGGGGCCGAAGAGACCCAGTACTTC. Translated: CASRLGAEETQYF. Combining the CDR3 with reference TRBV5-1 and TRBJ2-5 gives the whole variable domain KAGVTQTPRYLIKTRGQQVTLSCSPISGHRSVSWYQQTPGQGLQFLFEYFSETQRNKGNFPGRFSGRQFSNSRSEMNVSTLELGDSALYLCASRLGAEETQYFGPGTRLLVL.

CDR3 sequence (DNA): TGTGCCAGCAGCCCGAGCGGCGGCGGAAATCAGCCCCAGCATTTT. It codes for CASSPSGGGNQPQHF. The chain combines TRBV11-2 with TRBJ1-5; D not certain. CDR3 length: 15 residues. V lost 5 bases to trimming and J lost 4 bases, with 15 bases between them. CDR1 is SGHAT and CDR2 is FQNNGV in the germline V gene.

The rearrangement joins TRBV3-1 to TRBJ2-5, with a possible D match to TRBD1 (5 bases). CDR1 LGHDT and CDR2 YNNKEL come from the germline V gene (reference sequence). The CDR3 is 12 amino acids. Trimming stripped 6 bases from V and 5 bases from J, with 10 bases between. The CDR3 loop is CASRSRGETQYF. CDR3 coding DNA: TGTGCCAGCAGGTCTAGGGGCGAGACCCAGTACTTC.

Points on this clonotype: The junction and the germline gene differ at one end; a read error may be behind it. The chain uses TRBV7-2 and TRBJ1-5; D is uncertain. There are 13 residues in the CDR3. Germline V lookup: CDR1 SGHTA, CDR2 FQGNSA. The CDR3 nucleotides read TGTGCCGGCAGCTTAGTATTCGGTCAGCCCCAGCATTTT. This gives the protein CAGSLVFGQPQHF. The full variable domain, with the rest looked up from reference TRBV7-2 and TRBJ1-5, is GAGVSQSPSNKVTEKGKDVELRCDPISGHTALYWYRQSLGQGLEFLIYFQGNSAPDKSGLPSDRFSAERTGGSVSTLTIQRTQQEDSAVYLCAGSLVFGQPQHFGDGTRLSIL.

The gene calls are TRBV30 and TRBJ2-1, with a tentative D call TRBD2 (5 bases). CDR3 size: 14 residues. Germline V gene data show CDR1 as GTSNPN and CDR2 as SVGIG (reference sequence). V was cut by 1 base and J by 5 bases, with 12 bases left in between. The CDR3 protein is CAWSGPLSDNEQFF. In DNA, the CDR3 is TGTGCCTGGAGTGGCCCGCTTAGCGACAATGAGCAGTTCTTC.

J is TRBJ2-3 and V is TRBV7-2, with D possibly TRBD1 on 5 matching bases. Trimming removed 4 bases from V and 0 bases from J, with 11 bases in between. The CDR3 loop spans 15 amino acids. Germline CDR1 SGHTA, CDR2 FQGNSA. For the CDR3, the DNA is TGTGCCAGCAGCTCGCAGGGTTCCAGCACAGATACGCAGTATTTT. It specifies CASSSQGSSTDTQYF.

This chain joins TRBV7-3 and TRBJ2-7, with 10 bases lining up with TRBD2. J was trimmed by 4 bases and V by 5 bases; bases with no gene match: 5. Looked up from germline, CDR1 is SGHTA and CDR2 is FQGTGA. This CDR3 spans 14 amino acids. CDR3 residues: CASSERGGPYEQYF. CDR3 nucleotide sequence: TGTGCCAGCAGCGAGCGGGGGGGGCCTTACGAGCAGTACTTC. The full variable domain, in which reference TRBV7-3 and TRBJ2-7 provide the parts outside the CDR3, is GAGVSQTPSNKVTEKGKYVELRCDPISGHTALYWYRQSLGQGPEFLIYFQGTGAADDSGLPNDRFFAVRPEGSVSTLKIQRTERGDSAVYLCASSERGGPYEQYFGPGTRLTVT.

The chain employs TRBV20-1 and TRBJ2-5; D is unresolved. CDR3 length: 13 residues. The ends were cut back, 4 bases at V and 5 bases at J, with 14 bases in the middle. CDR1 is DFQATT, CDR2 SNEGSKA, per germline (reference sequence). This CDR3 is CSAKAQVRETQYF. The CDR3, as DNA: TGCAGTGCTAAAGCCCAAGTTCGGGAGACCCAGTACTTC.

V is TRBV27 and J is TRBJ1-2; D not certain. This CDR3 comprises 15 residues. The V end lost 6 bases, the J end lost 1 base, and 15 bases lay between the germline ends. Germline CDR1 reads MNHEY; CDR2 reads SMNVEV (reference sequence). The CDR3 DNA follows: TGTGCCAGCAGCAGAACGACCGGAAATAACTATGGCTACACCTTC. It is translated as CASSRTTGNNYGYTF.

This chain connects TRBV13 to TRBJ2-2; D is ambiguous. Germline assignment: CDR1 PRHDT and CDR2 FYEKMQ (reference sequence). The CDR3 totals 14 residues. Trimming stripped 4 bases from V and 2 bases from J, with 8 bases between. CDR3 protein: CASSYKPNTGELFF. As DNA, the CDR3 is TGTGCCAGCAGCTACAAACCTAACACCGGGGAGCTGTTTTTT.

A word on this clonotype: The junction does not match germline at one end; this may be a read error. The chain combines TRBV11-1 with TRBJ1-1, with 8 bases identical to TRBD1. Germline CDR1 is SGHAT and CDR2 is FQDESV (reference sequence). This CDR3 has 15 amino acids. CDR3 region: CASRGPESSNTEAFF. The CDR3 DNA sequence: TGTGCGAGCAGGGGGCCCGAGTCCTCGAACACTGAAGCTTTCTTT. Variable domain in full (rest from reference TRBV11-1 and TRBJ1-1): EAEVAQSPRYKITEKSQAVAFWCDPISGHATLYWYRQILGQGPELLVQFQDESVVDDSQLPKDRFSAERLKGVDSTLKIQPAELGDSAMYLCASRGPESSNTEAFFGQGTRLTVV.

The chain joins TRBV20-1 to TRBJ2-1; D call uncertain. The CDR3 runs 12 residues. The ends were cut back, 3 bases at V and 9 bases at J, with 12 bases in the middle. The germline gives CDR1 DFQATT, CDR2 SNEGSKA (reference sequence). The chain's CDR3 is CSASSTSSEQFF. Here the CDR3 DNA reads TGCAGTGCTAGTTCGACAAGCAGTGAGCAGTTCTTC.